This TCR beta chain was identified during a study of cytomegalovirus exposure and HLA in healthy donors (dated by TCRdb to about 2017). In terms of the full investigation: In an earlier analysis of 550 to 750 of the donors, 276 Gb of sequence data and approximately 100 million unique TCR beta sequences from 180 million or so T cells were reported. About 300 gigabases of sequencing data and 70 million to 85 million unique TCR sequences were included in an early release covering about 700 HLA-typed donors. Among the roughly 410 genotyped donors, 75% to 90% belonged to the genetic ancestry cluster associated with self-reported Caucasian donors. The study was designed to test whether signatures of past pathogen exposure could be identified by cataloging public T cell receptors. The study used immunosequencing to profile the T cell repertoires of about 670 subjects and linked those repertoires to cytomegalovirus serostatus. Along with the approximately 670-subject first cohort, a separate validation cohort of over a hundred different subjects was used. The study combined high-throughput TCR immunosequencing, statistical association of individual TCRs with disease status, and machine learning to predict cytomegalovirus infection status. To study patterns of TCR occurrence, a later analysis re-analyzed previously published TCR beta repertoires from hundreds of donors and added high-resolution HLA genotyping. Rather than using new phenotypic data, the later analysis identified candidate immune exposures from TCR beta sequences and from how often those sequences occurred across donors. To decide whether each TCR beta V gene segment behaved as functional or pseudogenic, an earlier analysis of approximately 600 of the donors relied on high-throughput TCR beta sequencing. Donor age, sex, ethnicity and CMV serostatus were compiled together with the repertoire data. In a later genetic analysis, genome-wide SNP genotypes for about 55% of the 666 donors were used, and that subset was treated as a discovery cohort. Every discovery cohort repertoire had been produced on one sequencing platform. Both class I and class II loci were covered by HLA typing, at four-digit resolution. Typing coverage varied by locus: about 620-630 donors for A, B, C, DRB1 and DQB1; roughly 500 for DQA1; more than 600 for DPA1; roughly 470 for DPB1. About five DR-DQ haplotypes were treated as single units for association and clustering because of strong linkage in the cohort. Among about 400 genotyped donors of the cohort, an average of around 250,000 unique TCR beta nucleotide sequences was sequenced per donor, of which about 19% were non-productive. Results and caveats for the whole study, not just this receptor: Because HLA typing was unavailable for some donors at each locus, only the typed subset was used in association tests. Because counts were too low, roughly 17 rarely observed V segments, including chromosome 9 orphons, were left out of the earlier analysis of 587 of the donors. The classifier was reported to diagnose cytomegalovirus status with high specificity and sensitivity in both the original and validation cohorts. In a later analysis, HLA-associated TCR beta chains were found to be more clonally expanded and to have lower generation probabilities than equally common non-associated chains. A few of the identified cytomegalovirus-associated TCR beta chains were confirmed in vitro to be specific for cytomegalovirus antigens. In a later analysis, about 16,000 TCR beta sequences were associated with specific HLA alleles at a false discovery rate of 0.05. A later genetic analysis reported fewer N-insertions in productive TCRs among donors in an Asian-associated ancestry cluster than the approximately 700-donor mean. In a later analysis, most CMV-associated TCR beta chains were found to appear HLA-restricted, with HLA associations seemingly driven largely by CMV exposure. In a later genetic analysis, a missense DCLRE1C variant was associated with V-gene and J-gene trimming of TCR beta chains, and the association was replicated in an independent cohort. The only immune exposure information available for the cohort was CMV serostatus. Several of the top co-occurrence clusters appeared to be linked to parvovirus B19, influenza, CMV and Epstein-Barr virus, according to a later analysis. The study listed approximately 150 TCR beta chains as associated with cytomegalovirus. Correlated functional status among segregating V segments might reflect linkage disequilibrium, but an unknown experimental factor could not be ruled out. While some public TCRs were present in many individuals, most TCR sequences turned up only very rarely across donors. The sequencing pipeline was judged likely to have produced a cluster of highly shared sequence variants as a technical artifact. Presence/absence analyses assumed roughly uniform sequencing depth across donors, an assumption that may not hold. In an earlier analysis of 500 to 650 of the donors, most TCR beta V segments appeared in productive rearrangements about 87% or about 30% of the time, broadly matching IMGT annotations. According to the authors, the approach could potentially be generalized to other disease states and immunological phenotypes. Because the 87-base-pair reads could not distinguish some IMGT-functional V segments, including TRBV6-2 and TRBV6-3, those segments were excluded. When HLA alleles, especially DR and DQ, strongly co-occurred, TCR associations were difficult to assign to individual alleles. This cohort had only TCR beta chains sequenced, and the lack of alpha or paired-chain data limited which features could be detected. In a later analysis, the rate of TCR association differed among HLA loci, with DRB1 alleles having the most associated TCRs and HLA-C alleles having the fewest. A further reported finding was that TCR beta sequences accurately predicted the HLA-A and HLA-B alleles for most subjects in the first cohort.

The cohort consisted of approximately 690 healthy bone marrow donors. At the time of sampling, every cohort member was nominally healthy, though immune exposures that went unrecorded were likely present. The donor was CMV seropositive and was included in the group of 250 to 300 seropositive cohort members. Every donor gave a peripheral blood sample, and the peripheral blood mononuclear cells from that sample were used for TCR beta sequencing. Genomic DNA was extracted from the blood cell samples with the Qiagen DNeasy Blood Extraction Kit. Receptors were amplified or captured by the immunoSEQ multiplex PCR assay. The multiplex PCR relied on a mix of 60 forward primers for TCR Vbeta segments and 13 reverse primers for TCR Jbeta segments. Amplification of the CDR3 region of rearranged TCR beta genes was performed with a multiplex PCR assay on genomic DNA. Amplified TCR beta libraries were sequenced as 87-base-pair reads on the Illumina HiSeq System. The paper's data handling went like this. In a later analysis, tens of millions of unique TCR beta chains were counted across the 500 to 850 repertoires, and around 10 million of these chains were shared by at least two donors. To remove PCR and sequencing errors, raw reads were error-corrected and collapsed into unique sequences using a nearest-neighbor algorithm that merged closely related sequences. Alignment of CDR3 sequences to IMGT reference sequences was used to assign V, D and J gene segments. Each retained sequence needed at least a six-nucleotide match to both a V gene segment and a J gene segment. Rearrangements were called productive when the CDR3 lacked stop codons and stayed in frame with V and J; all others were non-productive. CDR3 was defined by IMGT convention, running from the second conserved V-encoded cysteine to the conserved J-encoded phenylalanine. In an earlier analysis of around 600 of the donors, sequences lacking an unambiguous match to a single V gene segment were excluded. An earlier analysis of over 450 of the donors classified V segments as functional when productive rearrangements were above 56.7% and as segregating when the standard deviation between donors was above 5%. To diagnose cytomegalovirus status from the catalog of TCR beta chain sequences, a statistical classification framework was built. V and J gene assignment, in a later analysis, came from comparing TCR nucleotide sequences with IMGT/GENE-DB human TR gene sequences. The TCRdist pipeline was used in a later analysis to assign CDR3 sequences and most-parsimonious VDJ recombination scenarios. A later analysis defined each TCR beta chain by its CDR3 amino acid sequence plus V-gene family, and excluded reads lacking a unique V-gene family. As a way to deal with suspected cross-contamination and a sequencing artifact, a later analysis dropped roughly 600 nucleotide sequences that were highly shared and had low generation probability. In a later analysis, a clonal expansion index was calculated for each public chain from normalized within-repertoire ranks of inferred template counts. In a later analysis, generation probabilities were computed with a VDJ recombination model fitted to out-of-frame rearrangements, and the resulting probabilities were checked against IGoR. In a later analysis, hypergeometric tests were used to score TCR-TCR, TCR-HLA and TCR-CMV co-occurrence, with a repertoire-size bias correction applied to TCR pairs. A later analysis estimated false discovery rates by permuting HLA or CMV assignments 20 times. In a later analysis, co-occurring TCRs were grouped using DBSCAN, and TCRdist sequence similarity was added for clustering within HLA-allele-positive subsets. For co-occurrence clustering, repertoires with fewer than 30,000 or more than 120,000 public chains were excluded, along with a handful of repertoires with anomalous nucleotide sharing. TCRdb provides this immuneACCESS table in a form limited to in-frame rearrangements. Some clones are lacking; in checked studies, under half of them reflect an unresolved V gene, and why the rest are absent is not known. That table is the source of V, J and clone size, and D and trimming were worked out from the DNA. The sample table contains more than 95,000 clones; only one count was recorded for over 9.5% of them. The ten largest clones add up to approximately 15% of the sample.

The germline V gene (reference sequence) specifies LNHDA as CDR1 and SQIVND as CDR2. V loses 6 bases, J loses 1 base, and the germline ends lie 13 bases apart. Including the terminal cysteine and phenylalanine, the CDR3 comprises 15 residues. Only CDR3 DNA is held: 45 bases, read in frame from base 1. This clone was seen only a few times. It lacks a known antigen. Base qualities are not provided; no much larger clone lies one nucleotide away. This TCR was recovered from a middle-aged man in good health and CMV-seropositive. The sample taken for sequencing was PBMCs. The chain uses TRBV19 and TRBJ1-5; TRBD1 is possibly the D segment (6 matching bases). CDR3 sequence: CASSRDTLSNQPQHF. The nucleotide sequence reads TGTGCCAGTAGCCGGGACACACTAAGCAATCAGCCCCAGCATTTT.